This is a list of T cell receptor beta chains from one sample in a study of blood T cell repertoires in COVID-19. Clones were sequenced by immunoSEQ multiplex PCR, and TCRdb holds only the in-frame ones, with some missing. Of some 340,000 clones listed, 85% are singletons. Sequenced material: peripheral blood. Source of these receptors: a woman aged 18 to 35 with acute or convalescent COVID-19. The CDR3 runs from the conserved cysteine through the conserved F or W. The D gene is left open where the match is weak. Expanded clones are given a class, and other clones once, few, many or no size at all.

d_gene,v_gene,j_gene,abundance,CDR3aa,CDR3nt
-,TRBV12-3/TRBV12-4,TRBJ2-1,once,CASSFAGGEQFF,TGTGCCAGCAGTTTTGCAGGAGGTGAGCAGTTCTTC
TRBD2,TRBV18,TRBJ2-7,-,CASSPAGTSGSFSYEQYF,TGTGCCAGCTCACCAGCCGGGACTAGCGGGTCGTTCTCCTACGAGCAGTACTTC
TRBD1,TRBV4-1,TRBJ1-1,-,CASSLGQQPGQSLEAFF,TGCGCCAGCAGCCTCGGACAACAGCCGGGACAGAGCCTTGAAGCTTTCTTT
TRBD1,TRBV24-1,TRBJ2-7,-,CATSDSTGDGYEQYF,TGTGCCACCAGTGATTCCACAGGGGATGGCTACGAGCAGTACTTC
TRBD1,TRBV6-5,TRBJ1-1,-,CASSSLTGMNTEAFF,TGTGCCAGCAGCAGCCTGACAGGGATGAACACTGAAGCTTTCTTT
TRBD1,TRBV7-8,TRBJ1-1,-,CASSIGQGGGFTEAFF,TGTGCCAGCAGCATAGGACAGGGGGGTGGGTTCACTGAAGCTTTCTTT
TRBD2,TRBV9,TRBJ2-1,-,CASSRSGVQEEQFF,TGTGCCAGCAGCCGTAGCGGGGTCCAAGAAGAGCAGTTCTTC
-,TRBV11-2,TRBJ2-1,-,CASSSQQHSYNEQFF,TGTGCCAGCAGCTCGCAACAGCACTCCTACAATGAGCAGTTCTTC
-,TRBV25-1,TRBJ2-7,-,CASSRTQGAYEQYF,TGTGCCAGCAGTAGAACACAGGGTGCCTACGAGCAGTACTTC
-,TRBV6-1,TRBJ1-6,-,CASSEHRDNSPLHF,TGTGCCAGCAGTGAACACAGGGACAATTCACCCCTCCACTTT
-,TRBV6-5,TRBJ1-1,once,CASSYGQNTEAFF,TGTGCCAGCAGTTACGGGCAGAACACTGAAGCTTTCTTT
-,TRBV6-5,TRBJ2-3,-,CASSYRRRDTDTQYF,TGTGCCAGCAGTTACAGGAGACGGGACACAGATACGCAGTATTTT
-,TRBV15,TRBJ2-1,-,CATSYDNTYNEQFF,TGTGCCACCAGCTATGATAACACCTACAATGAGCAGTTCTTC
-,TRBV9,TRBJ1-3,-,CASSPGGGSSGNTIYF,TGTGCCAGCAGCCCCGGGGGAGGGAGCTCTGGAAACACCATATATTTT